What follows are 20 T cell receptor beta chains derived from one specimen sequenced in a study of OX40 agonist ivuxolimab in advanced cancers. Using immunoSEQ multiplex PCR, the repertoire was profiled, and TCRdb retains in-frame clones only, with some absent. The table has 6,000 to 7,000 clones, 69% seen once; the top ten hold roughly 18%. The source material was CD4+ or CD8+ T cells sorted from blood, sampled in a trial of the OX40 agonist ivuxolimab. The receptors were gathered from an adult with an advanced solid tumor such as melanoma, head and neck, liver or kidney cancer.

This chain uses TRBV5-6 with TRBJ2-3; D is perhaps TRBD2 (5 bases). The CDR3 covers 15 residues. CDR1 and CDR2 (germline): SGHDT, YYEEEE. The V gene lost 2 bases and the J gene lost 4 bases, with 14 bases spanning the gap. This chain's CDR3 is CASSFDYRGSDTQYF. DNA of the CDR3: TGTGCCAGCAGCTTCGACTATCGAGGATCAGATACGCAGTATTTT. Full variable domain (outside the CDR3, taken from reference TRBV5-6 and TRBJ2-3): DAGVTQSPTHLIKTRGQQVTLRCSPKSGHDTVSWYQQALGQGPQFIFQYYEEEERQRGNFPDRFSGHQFPNYSSELNVNALLLGDSALYLCASSFDYRGSDTQYFGPGTRLTVL.

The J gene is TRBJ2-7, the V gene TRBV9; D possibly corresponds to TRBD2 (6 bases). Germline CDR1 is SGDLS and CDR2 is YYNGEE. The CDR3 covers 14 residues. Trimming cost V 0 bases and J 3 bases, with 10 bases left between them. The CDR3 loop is CASSVGRGGYEQYF. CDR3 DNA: TGTGCCAGCAGCGTAGGGCGGGGTGGCTACGAGCAGTACTTC.

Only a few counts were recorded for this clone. Written as DNA, the CDR3 is TGTGCCATCAGCAACCCTCTTCGCCAGGGGCCGAGCACAGATACGCAGTATTTT. Amino acids: CAISNPLRQGPSTDTQYF. The chain joins TRBV10-3 to TRBJ2-3, with D perhaps matching TRBD1 (6 bases). This CDR3 is built from 18 residues. The V end lost 6 bases, the J end lost 0 bases, and 22 bases lay between the germline ends. Per germline, CDR1 ENHRY and CDR2 SYGVKD.

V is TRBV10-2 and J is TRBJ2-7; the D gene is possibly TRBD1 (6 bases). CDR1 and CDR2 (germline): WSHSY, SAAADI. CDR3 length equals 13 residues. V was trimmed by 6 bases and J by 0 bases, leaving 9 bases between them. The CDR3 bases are TGCGCCAGCAGGGAAGGGGGCTCCTACGAGCAGTACTTC. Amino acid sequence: CASREGGSYEQYF.

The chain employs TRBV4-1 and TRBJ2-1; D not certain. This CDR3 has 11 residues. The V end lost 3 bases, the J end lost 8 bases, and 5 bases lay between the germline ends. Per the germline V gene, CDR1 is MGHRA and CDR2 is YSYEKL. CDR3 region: CASSQLDEQFF. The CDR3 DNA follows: TGCGCCAGCAGCCAGCTTGATGAGCAGTTCTTC.

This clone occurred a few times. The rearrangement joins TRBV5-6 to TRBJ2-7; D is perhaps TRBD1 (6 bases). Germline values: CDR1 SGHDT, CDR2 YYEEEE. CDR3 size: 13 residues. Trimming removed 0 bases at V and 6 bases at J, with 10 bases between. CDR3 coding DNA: TGTGCCAGCAGCTTGGTTGAAGGGGGCGAGCAGTACTTC. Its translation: CASSLVEGGEQYF.

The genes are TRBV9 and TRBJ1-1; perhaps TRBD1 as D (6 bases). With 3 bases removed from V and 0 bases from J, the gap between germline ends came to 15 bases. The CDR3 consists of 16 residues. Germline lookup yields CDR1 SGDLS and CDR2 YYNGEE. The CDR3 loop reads CASSETTGYMNTEAFF. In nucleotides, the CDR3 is TGTGCCAGCAGCGAGACTACAGGGTACATGAACACTGAAGCTTTCTTT. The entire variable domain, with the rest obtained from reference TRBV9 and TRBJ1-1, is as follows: DSGVTQTPKHLITATGQRVTLRCSPRSGDLSVYWYQQSLDQGLQFLIQYYNGEERAKGNILERFSAQQFPDLHSELNLSSLELGDSALYFCASSETTGYMNTEAFFGQGTRLTVV.

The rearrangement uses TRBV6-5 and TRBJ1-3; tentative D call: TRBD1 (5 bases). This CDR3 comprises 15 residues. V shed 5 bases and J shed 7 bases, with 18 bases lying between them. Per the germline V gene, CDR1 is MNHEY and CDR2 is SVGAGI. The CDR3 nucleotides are TGTGCCAGCAGTCGCGCAGGGAGCTTAAGGAACACCATATATTTT. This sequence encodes CASSRAGSLRNTIYF.

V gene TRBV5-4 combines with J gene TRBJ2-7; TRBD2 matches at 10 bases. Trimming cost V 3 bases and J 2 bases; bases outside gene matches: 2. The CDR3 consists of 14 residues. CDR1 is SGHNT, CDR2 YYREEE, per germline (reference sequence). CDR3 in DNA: TGTGCCAGCAGCTCGGGACTAGCGCCCTACGAGCAGTACTTC. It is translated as CASSSGLAPYEQYF.

This CDR3 is CASSTRGNTDTQYF. CDR3 bases: TGTGCCAGTAGTACGCGGGGGAACACAGATACGCAGTATTTT. The chain uses TRBV19 and TRBJ2-3, with 7 bases fitting TRBD2. Germline V gene lookup returns CDR1 LNHDA and CDR2 SQIVND (reference sequence). CDR3 length: 14 amino acids. V lost 4 bases, J lost 2 bases, and 3 bases stayed unmatched.

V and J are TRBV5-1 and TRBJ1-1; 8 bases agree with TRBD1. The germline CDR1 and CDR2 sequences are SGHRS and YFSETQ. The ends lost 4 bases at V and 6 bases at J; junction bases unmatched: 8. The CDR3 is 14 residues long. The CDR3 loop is CASSLRQGWAEAFF. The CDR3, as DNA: TGCGCCAGCAGCCTCAGACAGGGGTGGGCTGAAGCTTTCTTT. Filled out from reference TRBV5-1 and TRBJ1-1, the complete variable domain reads KAGVTQTPRYLIKTRGQQVTLSCSPISGHRSVSWYQQTPGQGLQFLFEYFSETQRNKGNFPGRFSGRQFSNSRSEMNVSTLELGDSALYLCASSLRQGWAEAFFGQGTRLTVV.

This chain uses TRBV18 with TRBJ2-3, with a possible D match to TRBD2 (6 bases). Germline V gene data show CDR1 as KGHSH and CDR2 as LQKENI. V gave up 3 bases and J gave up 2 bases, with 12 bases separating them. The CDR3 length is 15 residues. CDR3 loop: CASSPAAGYTDTQYF. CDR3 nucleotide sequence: TGTGCCAGCTCACCGGCAGCGGGTTACACAGATACGCAGTATTTT.

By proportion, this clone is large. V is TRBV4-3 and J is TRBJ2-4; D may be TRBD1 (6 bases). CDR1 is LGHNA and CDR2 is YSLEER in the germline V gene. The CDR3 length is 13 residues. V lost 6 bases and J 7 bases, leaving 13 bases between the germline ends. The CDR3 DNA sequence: TGCGCCAGCAGTCTCGGACAGAGGAACATTCAGTACTTC. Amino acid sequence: CASSLGQRNIQYF.

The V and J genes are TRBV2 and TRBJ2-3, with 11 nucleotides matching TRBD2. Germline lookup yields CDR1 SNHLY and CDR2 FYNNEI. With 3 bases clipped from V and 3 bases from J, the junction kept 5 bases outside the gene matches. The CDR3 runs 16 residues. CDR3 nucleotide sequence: TGTGCCAGCAGTGACCTAGCGGGGGGACTAACAGATACGCAGTATTTT. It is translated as CASSDLAGGLTDTQYF.

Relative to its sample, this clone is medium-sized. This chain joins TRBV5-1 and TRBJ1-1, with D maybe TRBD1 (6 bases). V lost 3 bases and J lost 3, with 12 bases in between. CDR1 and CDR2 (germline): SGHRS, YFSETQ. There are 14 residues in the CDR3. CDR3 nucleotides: TGCGCCAGCAGCTACACCAGGGGCGACACTGAAGCTTTCTTT. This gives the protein CASSYTRGDTEAFF.

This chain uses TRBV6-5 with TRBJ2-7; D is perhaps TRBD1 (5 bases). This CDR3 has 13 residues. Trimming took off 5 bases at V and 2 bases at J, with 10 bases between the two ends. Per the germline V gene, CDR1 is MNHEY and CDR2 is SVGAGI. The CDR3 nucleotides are TGTGCCAGCAGTCTTGACAGCACCTACGAGCAGTACTTC. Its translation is CASSLDSTYEQYF.

CDR3 sequence: CASSPWTSGGQETQYF. The CDR3 DNA reads as TGTGCCAGCAGCCCCTGGACTAGCGGGGGCCAAGAGACCCAGTACTTC. The chain links TRBV21-1 to TRBJ2-5; the DNA was not compared with TRBD2, the D call given in the table. TRBV21-1 is a documented pseudogene. The CDR3 spans 16 residues.

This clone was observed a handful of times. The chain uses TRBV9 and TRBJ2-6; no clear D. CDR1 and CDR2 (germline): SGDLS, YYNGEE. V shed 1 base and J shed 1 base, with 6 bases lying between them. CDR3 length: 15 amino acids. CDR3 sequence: CASSVWISGANVLTF. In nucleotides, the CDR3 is TGTGCCAGCAGCGTATGGATATCTGGGGCCAACGTCCTGACTTTC.

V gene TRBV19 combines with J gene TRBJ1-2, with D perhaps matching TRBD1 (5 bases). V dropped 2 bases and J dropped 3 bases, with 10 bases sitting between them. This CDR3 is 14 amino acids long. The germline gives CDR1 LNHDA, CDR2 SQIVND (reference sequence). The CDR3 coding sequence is TGTGCCAGTAGTATATTAGAGACAGACTATGGCTACACCTTC. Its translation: CASSILETDYGYTF. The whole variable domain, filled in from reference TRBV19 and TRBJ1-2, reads DGGITQSPKYLFRKEGQNVTLSCEQNLNHDAMYWYRQDPGQGLRLIYYSQIVNDFQKGDIAEGYSVSREKKESFPLTVTSAQKNPTAFYLCASSILETDYGYTFGSGTRLTVV.

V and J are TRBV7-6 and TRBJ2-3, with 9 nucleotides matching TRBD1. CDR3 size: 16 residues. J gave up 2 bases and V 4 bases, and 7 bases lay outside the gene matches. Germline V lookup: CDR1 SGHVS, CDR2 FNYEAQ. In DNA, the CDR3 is TGTGCCAGCAGCTCGCGACAGGGGGTAGACACAGATACGCAGTATTTT. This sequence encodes CASSSRQGVDTDTQYF.